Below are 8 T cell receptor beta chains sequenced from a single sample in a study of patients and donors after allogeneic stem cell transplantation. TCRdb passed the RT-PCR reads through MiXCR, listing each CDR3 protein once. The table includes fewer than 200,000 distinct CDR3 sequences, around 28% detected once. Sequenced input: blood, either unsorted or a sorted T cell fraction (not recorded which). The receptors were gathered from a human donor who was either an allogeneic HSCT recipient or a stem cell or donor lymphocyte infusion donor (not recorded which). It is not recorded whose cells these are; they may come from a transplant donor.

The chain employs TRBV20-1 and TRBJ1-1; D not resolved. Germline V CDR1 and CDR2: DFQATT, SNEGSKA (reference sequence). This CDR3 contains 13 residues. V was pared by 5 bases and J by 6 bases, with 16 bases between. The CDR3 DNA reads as TGCAGTGCTGGGGTGCCGGCTATGGCTGAAGCTTTCTTT. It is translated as CSAGVPAMAEAFF.

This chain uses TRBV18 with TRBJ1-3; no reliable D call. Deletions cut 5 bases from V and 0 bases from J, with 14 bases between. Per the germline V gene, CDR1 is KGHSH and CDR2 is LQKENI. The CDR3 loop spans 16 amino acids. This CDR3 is CASSFEGPNSGNTIYF. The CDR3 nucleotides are TGTGCCAGCTCATTTGAGGGCCCGAACTCTGGAAACACCATATATTTT. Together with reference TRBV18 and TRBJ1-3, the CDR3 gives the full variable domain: NAGVMQNPRHLVRRRGQEARLRCSPMKGHSHVYWYRQLPEEGLKFMVYLQKENIIDESGMPKERFSAEFPKEGPSILRIQQVVRGDSAAYFCASSFEGPNSGNTIYFGEGSWLTVV.

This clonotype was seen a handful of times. The CDR3 DNA sequence: TGCAGTGCTAGAGATCCGATGGGATCTAGCACAGATACGCAGTATTTT. As protein: CSARDPMGSSTDTQYF. This chain joins TRBV20-1 and TRBJ2-3, with D unresolved. CDR1 is DFQATT and CDR2 is SNEGSKA in the germline V gene (reference sequence). Trimming took 0 bases from V and 0 from J, leaving 13 bases between them. This CDR3 contains 16 residues.

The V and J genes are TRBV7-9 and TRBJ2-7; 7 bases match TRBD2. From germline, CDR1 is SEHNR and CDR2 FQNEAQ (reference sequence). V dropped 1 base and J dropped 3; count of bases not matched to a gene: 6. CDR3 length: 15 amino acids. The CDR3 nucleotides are TGTGCCAGCAGCTTAGAAGGGAGGGCCCTCTACGAGCAGTACTTC. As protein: CASSLEGRALYEQYF.

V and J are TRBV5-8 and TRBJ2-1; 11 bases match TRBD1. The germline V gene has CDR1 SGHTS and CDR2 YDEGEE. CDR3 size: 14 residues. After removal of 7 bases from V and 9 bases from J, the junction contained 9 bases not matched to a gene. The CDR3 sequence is CASQPGQGGSEQFF. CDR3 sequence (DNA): TGTGCCAGCCAACCGGGACAGGGGGGGAGTGAGCAGTTCTTC.

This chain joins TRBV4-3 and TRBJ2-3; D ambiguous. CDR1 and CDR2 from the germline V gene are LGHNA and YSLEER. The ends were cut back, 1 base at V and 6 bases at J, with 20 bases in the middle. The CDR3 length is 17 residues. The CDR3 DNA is TGCGCCAGCAGCCAAGGAACGGCTTCCCTATCGACGGATACGCAGTATTTT. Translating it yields CASSQGTASLSTDTQYF.

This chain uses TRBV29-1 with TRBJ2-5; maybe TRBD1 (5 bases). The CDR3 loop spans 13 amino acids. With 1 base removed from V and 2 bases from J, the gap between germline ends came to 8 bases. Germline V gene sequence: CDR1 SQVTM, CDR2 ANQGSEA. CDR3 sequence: CSVEARQQETQYF. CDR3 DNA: TGCAGCGTTGAAGCCCGACAGCAAGAGACCCAGTACTTC. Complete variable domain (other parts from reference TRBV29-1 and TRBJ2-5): SAVISQKPSRDICQRGTSLTIQCQVDSQVTMMFWYRQQPGQSLTLIATANQGSEATYESGFVIDKFPISRPNLTFSTLTVSNMSPEDSSIYLCSVEARQQETQYFGPGTRLLVL.

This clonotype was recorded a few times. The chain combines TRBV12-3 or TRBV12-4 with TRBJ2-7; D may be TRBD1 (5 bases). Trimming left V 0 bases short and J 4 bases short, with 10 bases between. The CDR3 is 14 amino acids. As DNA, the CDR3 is TGTGCCAGCAGTTTAGCGGTAGCAGGGTACGAGCAGTACTTC. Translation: CASSLAVAGYEQYF.